This T cell receptor beta chain was observed in a study of T cells of healthy individuals. Trimming stripped 1 base from V and 3 bases from J, with 11 bases between. Germline V lookup: CDR1 SGHDT, CDR2 YYEEEE. This CDR3 comprises 14 residues. One entry per CDR3 protein results from TCRdb running MiXCR on the 5' RACE reads. The sample records about 53,000 distinct CDR3 sequences, 14% to 15% being singletons. The chain employs TRBV5-6 and TRBJ2-7; a possible D gene is TRBD1 (6 bases). The receptor was isolated from a human donor in good health. CDR3 loop: CASSLPTGRYEQYF. The CDR3 bases are TGTGCCAGCAGCTTGCCGACAGGACGCTACGAGCAGTACTTC. Full variable domain (rest looked up from reference TRBV5-6 and TRBJ2-7): DAGVTQSPTHLIKTRGQQVTLRCSPKSGHDTVSWYQQALGQGPQFIFQYYEEEERQRGNFPDRFSGHQFPNYSSELNVNALLLGDSALYLCASSLPTGRYEQYFGPGTRLTVT.